The 23 T cell receptor beta chains presented below share a single source sample, sequenced in a study of T cell repertoires in aging, cancer and after chemotherapy. TCR beta rearrangements were amplified from peripheral blood genomic DNA. Rearranged V-D-J TRB sequences were amplified with a mixed TRB-A/B primer pool. From the multiplex PCR reads, TCRdb called clonotypes with MiXCR, one entry per CDR3 protein. The table records 4,000 to 5,500 distinct CDR3 sequences, around 20% of them present only once. Sequences were obtained from blood. The receptors were sampled from a human donor with a blood cancer.

By sample share, this clonotype is medium-sized. The chain joins TRBV20-1 to TRBJ2-5, with 11 bases fitting TRBD2. The CDR3 covers 16 residues. Per germline, CDR1 DFQATT and CDR2 SNEGSKA (reference sequence). The V segment lost 0 bases and the J segment 5 bases; nucleotides outside the gene matches: 8. The DNA for the CDR3 is TGCAGTGCTAGAGATGGCGCTAGCGGGGGGTGGGAGACCCAGTACTTC. It yields the protein CSARDGASGGWETQYF.

In this sample, this clonotype turned up a few times. The chain carries TRBV21-1 and TRBJ2-4; TRBD1, the table's D call, lacks a check against the DNA. TRBV21-1 constitutes a pseudogene. The CDR3 loop spans 17 amino acids. The CDR3 bases are TGTGCCAGCACCAAGCAAAATTTTACAGGGCCCAAAAACATTCAGTACTTC. Encoded protein: CASTKQNFTGPKNIQYF.

This clonotype is termed medium-sized. The gene calls are TRBV12-3 or TRBV12-4 and TRBJ1-4; D remains unclear. The V end lost 2 bases, the J end lost 7 bases, and 5 bases lay between the germline ends. This CDR3 has 12 amino acids. CDR3 bases: TGTGCCAGCAGTTTACTGGGTGAAAAACTGTTTTTT. Translating it yields CASSLLGEKLFF.

There are a few counts of this clonotype. The chain employs TRBV6-1 and TRBJ1-5, with D perhaps TRBD1 (5 bases). Trimming removed 11 bases at V and 5 bases at J, with 16 bases between. Germline V gene sequence: CDR1 MNHNS, CDR2 SASEGT. The CDR3 is 13 residues long. The CDR3 loop is CAGNGGRDQPQHF. In DNA, the CDR3 is TGTGCCGGTAATGGGGGAAGGGATCAGCCCCAGCATTTT.

The chain links TRBV2 to TRBJ1-3; D remains ambiguous. The CDR3 contains 14 residues. Trimming removed 2 bases at V and 0 bases at J, with 5 bases between. Germline V lookup: CDR1 SNHLY, CDR2 FYNNEI. CDR3 in DNA: TGTGCCAGCAGTGAATTGGTCTCTGGAAACACCATATATTTT. Translating it yields CASSELVSGNTIYF.

The chain uses TRBV23-1 and TRBJ2-1; 8 bases line up with TRBD1. TRBV23-1 is placed among ORFs of uncertain function. The CDR3 is made up of 19 amino acids. Trimming took 1 base from V and 6 from J; bases not matched to a gene: 17. CDR3 bases: TGCGCCAGCAGTCAATTCCACCGGCCAGGGGGCGGTAGGGCCAATGAGCAGTTCTTC. This codes for CASSQFHRPGGGRANEQFF.

This clonotype is deemed medium-sized (0.01 to 0.1%). The CDR3 bases are TGTGCCAGTACCGATAGGCGGGCAGGGACTGGAAACACCATATATTTT. Its protein is CASTDRRAGTGNTIYF. The chain combines TRBV19 with TRBJ1-3; a possible D gene is TRBD1 (5 bases). Germline loops: CDR1 LNHDA, CDR2 SQIVND (reference sequence). This CDR3 region has 16 residues. Deletions cut 7 bases from V and 2 bases from J, with 18 bases between.

Relative to its sample, this clonotype is medium-sized. The chain couples TRBV5-1 to TRBJ2-2; TRBD2 matches 13 bases. Trimming at V came to 4 bases and at J to 3 bases, leaving 9 bases not matched to a gene. The CDR3 consists of 18 residues. The germline V gene encodes CDR1 SGHRS and CDR2 YFSETQ. For the CDR3, the DNA is TGCGCCAGCAGCCTGGCCGGGACTAGCGGGAAACACACCGGGGAGCTGTTTTTT. Amino acids: CASSLAGTSGKHTGELFF.

This clonotype was seen a few times. The J gene is TRBJ2-3, the V gene TRBV5-1; 7 bases line up with TRBD2. With V trimmed by 0 bases and J by 2 bases, 9 bases remained unmatched. The CDR3 has 17 residues. Looked up from germline, CDR1 is SGHRS and CDR2 is YFSETQ. CDR3 amino acids: CASSLARGVAATDTQYF. The CDR3 nucleotides read TGCGCCAGCAGCTTGGCCCGGGGGGTAGCGGCCACAGATACGCAGTATTTT.

This clonotype is termed medium-sized. V and J are TRBV5-4 and TRBJ2-2; D is possibly TRBD1 (6 bases). The length of the CDR3 is 14 residues. Trimming stripped 0 bases from V and 3 bases from J, with 6 bases between. The germline V gene has CDR1 SGHNT and CDR2 YYREEE (reference sequence). As DNA, the CDR3 is TGTGCCAGCAGCTTGGACAGGGACACCGGGGAGCTGTTTTTT. Residues: CASSLDRDTGELFF.

This clonotype is judged medium-sized. V gene TRBV6-2 or TRBV6-3 combines with J gene TRBJ2-3; a weak D match, TRBD2 (6 bases). The germline V and J ends were trimmed by 7 bases and 3 bases, with 14 bases remaining between them. The CDR3 has 14 residues. Germline V gene sequence: CDR1 MNHEY, CDR2 SVGEGT. The CDR3: CASTSRGPTDTQYF. CDR3 sequence (DNA): TGTGCCAGCACCTCGCGGGGACCTACAGATACGCAGTATTTT.

This clonotype has only a few counts. This chain joins TRBV4-1 and TRBJ2-3; 7 nucleotides align to TRBD2. CDR1 is MGHRA and CDR2 is YSYEKL in the germline V gene. This CDR3 region has 14 residues. Trimming at V came to 1 base and at J to 4 bases, leaving 2 bases not matched to a gene. CDR3 sequence reads: CASSQGGGADTQYF. As DNA, the CDR3 is TGCGCCAGCAGCCAAGGGGGGGGAGCAGATACGCAGTATTTT.

This clonotype was counted a few times. The chain is built from TRBV5-1 and TRBJ1-6, with D maybe TRBD1 (6 bases). Per germline, CDR1 SGHRS and CDR2 YFSETQ. There are 16 residues in the CDR3. With 4 bases removed from V and 6 bases from J, the gap between germline ends came to 17 bases. DNA of the CDR3: TGCGCCAGCAGCCGTTACCTCGGGGGCGGTAATTCACCCCTCCACTTT. Protein: CASSRYLGGGNSPLHF.

This clonotype is medium-sized by share. The V gene is TRBV6-2 or TRBV6-3, the J gene TRBJ1-2; no reliable D call. The CDR3 length is 14 residues. Germline-derived CDR1 and CDR2 are MNHEY and SVGEGT. V was clipped by 5 bases and J by 4 bases, with 14 bases between them. The CDR3 DNA follows: TGTGCCAGCAGTGACGACGCGGTTGGCTATGGCTACACCTTC. It yields the protein CASSDDAVGYGYTF.

This clonotype ranks as medium-sized. The chain has TRBV19 and TRBJ1-2; D is ambiguous. The CDR3 is made up of 13 amino acids. The germline V gene has CDR1 LNHDA and CDR2 SQIVND (reference sequence). V was pared by 5 bases and J by 4 bases, with 11 bases between. CDR3 nucleotides: TGTGCCAGTAGTGTTGACATTATCTATGGCTACACCTTC. Its translation is CASSVDIIYGYTF.

J is TRBJ2-7 and V is TRBV6-1, with 9 bases lining up with TRBD1. V shed 5 bases and J 3 bases; nucleotides not matched to a gene: 11. The germline CDR1 and CDR2 sequences are MNHNS and SASEGT. The CDR3 length is 16 residues. CDR3 protein: CASSYSGGQGLYEQYF. CDR3 DNA: TGTGCCAGCAGTTACTCCGGGGGACAGGGCCTCTACGAGCAGTACTTC.

A few counts support this clonotype. The chain couples TRBV5-1 to TRBJ2-1; 7 nucleotides agree with TRBD1. The J segment lost 6 bases and the V segment lost 4 bases, leaving 7 bases of the junction unmatched. This CDR3 contains 14 residues. Germline assignment: CDR1 SGHRS and CDR2 YFSETQ. This CDR3 is CASSPGHRGNEQFF. As DNA, the CDR3 is TGCGCCAGCAGCCCGGGACACAGGGGCAATGAGCAGTTCTTC. Full variable domain (outside the CDR3, taken from reference TRBV5-1 and TRBJ2-1): KAGVTQTPRYLIKTRGQQVTLSCSPISGHRSVSWYQQTPGQGLQFLFEYFSETQRNKGNFPGRFSGRQFSNSRSEMNVSTLELGDSALYLCASSPGHRGNEQFFGPGTRLTVL.

This clonotype was observed a few times. V gene TRBV7-2 combines with J gene TRBJ2-2; 16 nucleotides align to TRBD2. This CDR3 comprises 17 residues. CDR1 is SGHTA, CDR2 FQGNSA, per germline. After removal of 5 bases from V and 8 bases from J, the junction contained 8 bases not matched to a gene. In nucleotides, the CDR3 is TGTGCCAGCAGCCTGGGACTAGCGGGGGGGCCCACGGGGGAGCTGTTTTTT. It specifies CASSLGLAGGPTGELFF. The complete variable domain, with remaining parts taken from reference TRBV7-2 and TRBJ2-2, reads GAGVSQSPSNKVTEKGKDVELRCDPISGHTALYWYRQSLGQGLEFLIYFQGNSAPDKSGLPSDRFSAERTGGSVSTLTIQRTQQEDSAVYLCASSLGLAGGPTGELFFGEGSRLTVL.

This clonotype is deemed medium-sized (0.01 to 0.1%). In nucleotides, the CDR3 is TGTGCCAGTAGTCGACAGGTTCAGGAGACCCAGTACTTC. This gives the protein CASSRQVQETQYF. The chain joins TRBV19 to TRBJ2-5; D possibly corresponds to TRBD1 (6 bases). The CDR3 sequence is 13 residues long. The germline V and J ends were trimmed by 5 bases and 5 bases, with 12 bases remaining between them. Germline values: CDR1 LNHDA, CDR2 SQIVND (reference sequence).

This clonotype is medium-sized. This rearrangement joins TRBV30 to TRBJ2-5; D perhaps matches TRBD1 (6 bases). V lost 5 bases, J lost 0 bases, and 19 bases lay in between. There are 16 residues in the CDR3. In germline, CDR1 is GTSNPN, CDR2 SVGIG (reference sequence). The CDR3 spells CAWAKDRQAYQETQYF. For the CDR3, the DNA is TGTGCCTGGGCAAAAGACCGACAGGCGTACCAAGAGACCCAGTACTTC.

This clonotype is medium-sized (0.01 to 0.1%) by share. J is TRBJ1-1 and V is TRBV29-1, with D possibly TRBD1 on 5 matching bases. V lost 5 bases to trimming and J lost 4 bases, with 17 bases between them. The V gene's germline CDR1 is SQVTM and CDR2 ANQGSEA. The CDR3 length is 14 residues. This chain's CDR3 is CSVTVGGEATEAFF. As DNA, the CDR3 is TGCAGCGTTACCGTCGGGGGGGAGGCCACTGAAGCTTTCTTT.

The chain links TRBV7-2 to TRBJ2-1; no firm D call. Germline V gene lookup returns CDR1 SGHTA and CDR2 FQGNSA. The V and J ends lost 1 base and 7 bases respectively, with 8 bases between them. CDR3 length equals 13 residues. The CDR3 DNA follows: TGTGCCAGCAGCTTAGAACTTAATAATGAGCAGTTCTTC. This gives the protein CASSLELNNEQFF.

Note on this clonotype: One junction end disagrees with the germline gene, perhaps due to a read error. CDR3 coding DNA: TGTGCCAGCAGTTTGGTGGGGGGGCCATCATACGAGAAGTACTTC. This codes for CASSLVGGPSYEKYF. This rearrangement joins TRBV12-3 or TRBV12-4 to TRBJ2-7; TRBD2 is a possible D gene (7 bases). The CDR3 length is 15 residues.